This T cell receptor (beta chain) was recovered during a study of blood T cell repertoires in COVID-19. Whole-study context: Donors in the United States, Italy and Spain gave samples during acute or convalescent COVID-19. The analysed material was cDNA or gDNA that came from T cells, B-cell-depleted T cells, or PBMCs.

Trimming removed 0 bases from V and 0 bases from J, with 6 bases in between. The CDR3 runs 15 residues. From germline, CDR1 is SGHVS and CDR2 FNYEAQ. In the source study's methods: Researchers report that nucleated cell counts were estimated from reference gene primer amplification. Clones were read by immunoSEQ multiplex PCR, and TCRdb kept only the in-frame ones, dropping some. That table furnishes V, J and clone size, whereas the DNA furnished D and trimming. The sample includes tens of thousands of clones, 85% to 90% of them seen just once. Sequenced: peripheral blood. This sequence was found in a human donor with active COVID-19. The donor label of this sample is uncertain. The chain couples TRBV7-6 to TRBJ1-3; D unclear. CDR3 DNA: TGTGCCAGCAGCTTAGCTGAGAGCTCTGGAAACACCATATATTTT. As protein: CASSLAESSGNTIYF.